This entry features one T cell receptor beta chain sequence. Antigen unknown. Ranging in age from about 6 to 95, the donors were healthy Caucasian individuals from Russia. Collection of about 9.4 milliliters of peripheral blood was performed for each donor. It was with a sample-barcoded 5' primer and a J-beta primer mix that a second PCR of roughly 7 to 12 cycles was run. TCRdb ran MiXCR on the 5' RACE reads and lists one entry per CDR3 protein. The repertoire holds 600,000 or so distinct CDR3 sequences, with 25% to 35% as singletons. This sample stems from a study of blood T cells in healthy people across ages. Study-wide results and limits: Naive T cell percentage and TCR beta diversity correlated strongly. Greater diversity and more naive CD4+ cells were seen in long-lived donors than in aged donors.

Sequenced material: blood. The sequence was obtained from an elderly woman in good health.

The CDR3 bases are TGTGCCAGCAGCTTAAGGGGGGTAGGCCCTAATGAAAAACTGTTTTTT. This encodes CASSLRGVGPNEKLFF. The chain is built from TRBV7-6 and TRBJ1-4, with D maybe TRBD1 (6 bases). Germline CDR1 is SGHVS and CDR2 is FNYEAQ. The CDR3 covers 16 residues. Trimming shortened V by 2 bases and J by 3 bases, and 13 bases separated the two germline ends.